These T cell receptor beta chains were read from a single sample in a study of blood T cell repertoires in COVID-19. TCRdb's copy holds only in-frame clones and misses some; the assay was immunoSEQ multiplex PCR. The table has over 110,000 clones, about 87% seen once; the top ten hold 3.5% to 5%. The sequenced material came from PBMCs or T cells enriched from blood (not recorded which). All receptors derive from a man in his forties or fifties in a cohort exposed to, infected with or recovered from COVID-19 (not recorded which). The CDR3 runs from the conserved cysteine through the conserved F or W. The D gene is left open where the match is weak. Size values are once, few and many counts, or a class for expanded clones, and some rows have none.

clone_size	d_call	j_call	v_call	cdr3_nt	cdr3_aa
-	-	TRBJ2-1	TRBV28	TGTGCCAGCACCCGGGGGGCCTCCTACAATGAGCAGTTCTTC	CASTRGASYNEQFF
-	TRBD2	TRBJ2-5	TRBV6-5	TGTGCCAGCAGCCCCTTACTAGCGGCCCAAGAGACCCAGTACTTC	CASSPLLAAQETQYF
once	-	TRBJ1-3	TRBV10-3	TGTGCCATCAGTGAGGGACGGGGAAAAGGAAACACCATATATTTT	CAISEGRGKGNTIYF
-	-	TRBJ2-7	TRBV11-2	TGTGCCAGCATAAATAGTTTGAATTCTTACGAGCAGTACTTC	CASINSLNSYEQYF
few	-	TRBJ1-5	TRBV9	TGTGCCAGCAGCCTATGCAGGGCTTTCGGTCAGCCCCAGCATTTT	CASSLCRAFGQPQHF
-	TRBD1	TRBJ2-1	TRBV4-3	TGCGCCAGCAGCCGGACAGGGAGCTACAATGAGCAGTTCTTC	CASSRTGSYNEQFF
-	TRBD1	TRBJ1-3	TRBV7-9	TGTGCCAGCAGCTTTACGGGACAGGGTACTGGAAACACCATATATTTT	CASSFTGQGTGNTIYF
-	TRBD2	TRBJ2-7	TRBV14	TGTGCCAGCAGCCGACTGACTAGCGGGTCCCCCGAGCAGTACTTC	CASSRLTSGSPEQYF
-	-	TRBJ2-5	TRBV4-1	TGCGCCAGCAGCCCTTCAGGGTACCAAGAGACCCAGTACTTC	CASSPSGYQETQYF
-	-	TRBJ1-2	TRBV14	TGTGCCAGCAGCCGAGTCCGGGCGGCGGGGGGCTACACCTTC	CASSRVRAAGGYTF
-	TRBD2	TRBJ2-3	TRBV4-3	TGCGCCAGCAGCCAAGATCGATCCGGGACTAGCGTATATGCAGATACGCAGTATTTT	CASSQDRSGTSVYADTQYF
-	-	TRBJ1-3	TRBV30	TGTGCCTGGAGTCGGGGGGATGGTGGCACCATATATTTT	CAWSRGDGGTIYF
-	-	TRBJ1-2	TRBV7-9	TGTGCCAGCGAGGGCGGATCGTCCAACTATGGCTACACCTTC	CASEGGSSNYGYTF
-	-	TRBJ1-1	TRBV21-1	TGTGCCAGCAGCAAAGCAGGGGGTGCTTTCTTT	CASSKAGGAFF
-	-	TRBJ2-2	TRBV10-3	TGTGCCACCCTCCAAGGGGGGGCAATGAACACCGGGGAGCTGTTTTTT	CATLQGGAMNTGELFF
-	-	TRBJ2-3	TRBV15	TGTGCCACCAGCAGAGATCAAACTAGCACAGATACGCAGTATTTT	CATSRDQTSTDTQYF
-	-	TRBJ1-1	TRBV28	TGTGCCAGCAGTTTATTCTTCGGGGGTCGGACCACGTCACTTGGGACGAACACTGAAGCTTTCTTT	CASSLFFGGRTTSLGTNTEAFF
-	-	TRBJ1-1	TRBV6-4	TGTGCCAGCAGCCGCGAGGTTTGGGCTGAAGCTTTCTTT	CASSREVWAEAFF
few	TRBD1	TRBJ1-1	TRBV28	TGTGCCAGTACACAGGGGGCGTCGACTGAAGCTTTCTTT	CASTQGASTEAFF
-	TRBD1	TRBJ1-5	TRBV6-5	TGTGCCAGCAGTTGGCAACAGGGGGGAGGTCAGCCCCAGCATTTT	CASSWQQGGGQPQHF
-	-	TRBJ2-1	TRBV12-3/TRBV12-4	TGTGCCAGCGGGCAAACCGCGAACAATGAGCAGTTCTTC	CASGQTANNEQFF
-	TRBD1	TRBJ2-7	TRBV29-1	TGCAGCTTCAGGGGGAATTCCTACGAGCAGTACTTC	CSFRGNSYEQYF
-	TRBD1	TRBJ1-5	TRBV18	TGTGCCAGCTCAAGGACAGGTCACAATCAGCCCCAGCATTTT	CASSRTGHNQPQHF
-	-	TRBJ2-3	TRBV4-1	TGCGCCAGCAGCCAAGATGGGGCAGGACGTAAAACAGATACGCAGTATTTT	CASSQDGAGRKTDTQYF
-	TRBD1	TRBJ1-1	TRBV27	TGTGCCAGCAGTTCTGACAGGGGGAGAGGGAACACTGAAGCTTTCTTT	CASSSDRGRGNTEAFF
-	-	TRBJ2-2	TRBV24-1	TGTGCCACCGGAGGGCCTAACACCGGGGAGCTGTTTTTT	CATGGPNTGELFF
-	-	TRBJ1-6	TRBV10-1	TGCGCCAGCAGTCGGGGGAAGGGGTCACCCCTCCACTTT	CASSRGKGSPLHF
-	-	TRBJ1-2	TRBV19	TGTGCCAGTAGGCACAGGGATCGTGGCTACACCTTC	CASRHRDRGYTF
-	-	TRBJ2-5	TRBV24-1	TGTGCCACCAGTGCCCACGGGAAAGAGACCCAGTACTTC	CATSAHGKETQYF
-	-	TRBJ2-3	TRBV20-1	TGCAGTGCTATGGAGATTACGCAGTATTTT	CSAMEITQYF
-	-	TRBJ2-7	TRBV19	TGTGCCAGTAGTCCCATGCAGGGGTCCTACGAGCAGTACTTC	CASSPMQGSYEQYF
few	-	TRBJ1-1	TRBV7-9	TGTGCCAGCAGCTCCCCGTACAGTCCCCGGAACACTGAAGCTTTCTTT	CASSSPYSPRNTEAFF
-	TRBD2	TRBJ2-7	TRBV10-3	TGTGCCATCAGAGAACTAGCGGGAGGCAACTACGAGCAGTACTTC	CAIRELAGGNYEQYF
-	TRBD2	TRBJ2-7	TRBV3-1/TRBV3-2	TGTGCCAGCAGCCGCAGTGGCGGGAGTATTTTAGGGTACGAGCAGTACTTC	CASSRSGGSILGYEQYF
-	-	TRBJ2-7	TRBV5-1	TGCGCCAGCAGCTTGCTAGGACAGGGAGGGGACGAGCAGTACTTC	CASSLLGQGGDEQYF
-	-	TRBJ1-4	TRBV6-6	TGTGCCAGCAGTAACGATCCCCCGCAACTCGAAAAACTGTTTTTT	CASSNDPPQLEKLFF
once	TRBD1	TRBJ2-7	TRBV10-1	TGCGCCAGCAGTTCGGGACAGGGCCCCTACGAGCAGTACTTC	CASSSGQGPYEQYF
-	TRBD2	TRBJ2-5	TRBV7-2	TGTGCCAGCAGCAATCGACTAGCGGGGGGGGAGACCCAGTACTTC	CASSNRLAGGETQYF
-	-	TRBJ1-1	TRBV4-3	TGCGCCATGCACATATCGAACACTGAAGCTTTCTTT	CAMHISNTEAFF
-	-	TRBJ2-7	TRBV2	TGTGTCCTTAAGCATATCGCCTACGAGCAGTACTTC	CVLKHIAYEQYF
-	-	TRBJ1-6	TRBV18	TGTGCCAGCTCACCATACGGGGATTCACCCCTCCACTTT	CASSPYGDSPLHF
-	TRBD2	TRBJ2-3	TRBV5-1	TGCGCCAGCAGTTTGAGAGCGGGAGGTTACACAGATACGCAGTATTTT	CASSLRAGGYTDTQYF
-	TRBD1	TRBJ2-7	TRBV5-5	TGTGCCAGCAGCCCTGAGGACAGGGTCTCCTACGAGCAGTACTTC	CASSPEDRVSYEQYF
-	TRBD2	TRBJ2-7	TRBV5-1	TGCGCCAGCAACCCCGGGAGGGAGGGCGAGCAGTACTTC	CASNPGREGEQYF
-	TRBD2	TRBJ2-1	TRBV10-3	TGTGCCACCTCTAGCGGGGGCTACAATGAGCAGTTCTTC	CATSSGGYNEQFF